The 28 T cell receptor beta chains listed next were all sequenced from one sample in a study of early T cells in non-severe SARS-CoV-2 infection (dated by TCRdb to about 2021). Libraries were made using 5' RACE. The instrument was a NextSeq 500. The public reads were quality trimmed at Q25 with fastp and then assembled into clones with MiXCR by TCRdb, keeping productive beta chains. Rows with a matching CDR3 protein are joined into one entry that keeps the most common DNA and genes. Recorded for this sample are approximately 56,000 distinct CDR3 sequences; less than 9.5% of them occurred a single time. 4% to 4.5% of the sample is held by the ten biggest clonotypes. Input material: whole blood. The receptors stem from an adult who was a healthcare worker with PCR-confirmed SARS-CoV-2 infection or an uninfected control (not recorded which).

This clonotype came up a few times. The genes are TRBV19 and TRBJ2-2; 9 nucleotides align to TRBD2. V lost 5 bases and J lost 3; bases outside the gene matches: 7. Germline values: CDR1 LNHDA, CDR2 SQIVND (reference sequence). This CDR3 comprises 16 residues. The CDR3 DNA reads TGTGCCAGTAGTCCCCAGCGGGGGGCCGACACCGGGGAGCTGTTTTTT. Residues: CASSPQRGADTGELFF.

In this sample, this clonotype turned up a few times. The chain recombines TRBV13 with TRBJ2-5; D may be TRBD2 (5 bases). The CDR3 totals 14 residues. Trimming pared 2 bases from V and 0 bases from J, leaving 7 bases between. The germline V gene encodes CDR1 PRHDT and CDR2 FYEKMQ (reference sequence). DNA of the CDR3: TGTGCCAGCAGCTTAACCGGGAACCAAGAGACCCAGTACTTC. Translated, it gives CASSLTGNQETQYF.

This clonotype was seen at least ten times. The chain has TRBV6-5 and TRBJ1-3, with no clear D. There are 15 residues in the CDR3. Germline V gene data show CDR1 as MNHEY and CDR2 as SVGAGI. V was cut by 6 bases and J by 1 base, with 13 bases left in between. CDR3: CASRALTSSGNTIYF. The CDR3 DNA sequence: TGTGCCAGCAGAGCCTTAACAAGTTCTGGAAACACCATATATTTT.

This clonotype was counted at least ten times. The rearrangement links TRBV7-2 to TRBJ2-2, with D perhaps matching TRBD1 (6 bases). V lost 5 bases, J lost 5 bases, and 15 bases lay in between. The CDR3 extends over 15 amino acids. In germline, CDR1 is SGHTA, CDR2 FQGNSA. The CDR3 loop reads CASSTGWGRTGELFF. The CDR3 nucleotides are TGTGCCAGCAGCACTGGGTGGGGGCGAACCGGGGAGCTGTTTTTT.

In its sample, this clonotype was seen many times. This rearrangement joins TRBV20-1 to TRBJ2-1; D possibly corresponds to TRBD2 (5 bases). The V end was cut by 5 bases, the J end by 6 bases, with 17 bases between. CDR3 length: 14 residues. The V gene's germline CDR1 is DFQATT and CDR2 SNEGSKA (reference sequence). The DNA for the CDR3 is TGCAGTGCTTACGAGCGGCCCTCCGGCAATGAGCAGTTCTTC. Translated, it gives CSAYERPSGNEQFF.

The V and J genes are TRBV4-3 and TRBJ2-1; 12 bases map to TRBD2. The CDR3 runs 15 residues. The junction had 3 bases not matched to a gene; V was cut back by 2 bases and J by 7 bases. CDR1 is LGHNA and CDR2 is YSLEER in the germline V gene. DNA for the CDR3: TGCGCCAGCAGCCAAATGACTAGCGGGAGTAATGAGCAGTTCTTC. Protein: CASSQMTSGSNEQFF.

This clonotype was seen many times. This rearrangement joins TRBV18 to TRBJ2-3, with 8 bases aligning to TRBD1. In germline, CDR1 is KGHSH, CDR2 LQKENI. CDR3 length equals 16 residues. After removal of 3 bases from V and 2 bases from J, the junction contained 7 bases not matched to a gene. CDR3 sequence: CASSPNGQGDTDTQYF. For the CDR3, the DNA is TGTGCCAGCTCACCGAACGGACAGGGAGACACAGATACGCAGTATTTT.

In this sample, this clonotype turned up a few times. The chain uses TRBV7-2 and TRBJ2-7, with D hard to call. The germline V gene encodes CDR1 SGHTA and CDR2 FQGNSA. The CDR3 covers 12 residues. V was trimmed by 3 bases and J by 6 bases, leaving 9 bases between them. The CDR3 nucleotides read TGTGCCAGCAGCTTCAAAGGGTCCGAGCAGTACTTC. Translation gives CASSFKGSEQYF.

This clonotype was seen at least ten times. The rearrangement links TRBV7-2 to TRBJ2-3; 8 bases are a match to TRBD2. The germline gives CDR1 SGHTA, CDR2 FQGNSA. This CDR3 contains 16 residues. J gave up 0 bases and V 1 base, and 3 bases lay outside the gene matches. CDR3 protein: CASSLVASGSTDTQYF. The CDR3 nucleotides read TGTGCCAGCAGCTTAGTCGCTAGCGGGAGCACAGATACGCAGTATTTT.

At least ten counts were recorded for this clonotype. The CDR3 region is CSARGLRGGEQYF. Here the CDR3 DNA reads TGCAGTGCTAGAGGCCTCCGAGGGGGCGAGCAGTACTTC. The chain joins TRBV20-1 to TRBJ2-7, with a tentative D call TRBD1 (6 bases). The CDR3 length is 13 residues. The V end lost 1 base, the J end lost 6 bases, and 13 bases lay between the germline ends. CDR1 and CDR2 from the germline V gene are DFQATT and SNEGSKA (reference sequence).

The rearrangement uses TRBV3-1 and TRBJ1-4; D may be TRBD1 (5 bases). Germline V gene sequence: CDR1 LGHDT, CDR2 YNNKEL (reference sequence). Between the trimmed V and J ends, which lost 0 bases and 7 bases, there was a span of 15 bases. The CDR3 has 16 amino acids. The DNA for the CDR3 is TGTGCCAGCAGCCAAGATCACGGGGCTGGAGGTGAAAAACTGTTTTTT. This encodes CASSQDHGAGGEKLFF.

This clonotype was counted at least ten times. This rearrangement joins TRBV7-9 to TRBJ1-3; D is ambiguous. Germline assignment: CDR1 SEHNR and CDR2 FQNEAQ (reference sequence). V shed 2 bases and J shed 4 bases, with 15 bases lying between them. The CDR3 is 16 residues long. The chain's CDR3 is CASSLKEGREGNTIYF. As DNA, the CDR3 is TGTGCCAGCAGCTTAAAGGAAGGACGGGAGGGAAACACCATATATTTT.

Many counts were recorded for this clonotype. CDR3 loop: CASSINSPQPQHF. The CDR3 DNA is TGTGCCAGTAGTATAAATAGCCCTCAGCCCCAGCATTTT. The chain links TRBV19 to TRBJ1-5; D not resolved. Between the trimmed V and J ends, which lost 2 bases and 6 bases, there was a span of 8 bases. The CDR3 extends over 13 amino acids. Germline assignment: CDR1 LNHDA and CDR2 SQIVND (reference sequence).

This clonotype was seen many times. This rearrangement joins TRBV2 to TRBJ1-2; the D gene is possibly TRBD1 (5 bases). V lost 5 bases, J lost 10 bases, and 14 bases lay in between. CDR1 is SNHLY, CDR2 FYNNEI, per germline. The CDR3 runs 12 residues. The CDR3 bases are TGTGCCAGCAGTCCTCGATGGGACGCCTACACCTTC. Translation: CASSPRWDAYTF.

The rearrangement links TRBV14 to TRBJ2-7, with D possibly being TRBD1 or TRBD2 (5 bases each). V lost 4 bases and J lost 3, with 13 bases in between. The CDR3 extends over 14 amino acids. Germline V gives CDR1 SGHDN, CDR2 FVKESK. The CDR3 sequence is CASSPMGRIYEQYF. The CDR3, as DNA: TGTGCCAGCAGCCCTATGGGACGAATCTACGAGCAGTACTTC.

V and J are TRBV9 and TRBJ2-7; 7 nucleotides agree with TRBD2. The CDR3 has 14 residues. The trim removed 2 bases at V and 2 bases at J, leaving 4 bases unmatched. Per germline, CDR1 SGDLS and CDR2 YYNGEE. The CDR3 spells CASSVSGNPYEQYF. The CDR3 coding sequence is TGTGCCAGCAGCGTCAGCGGGAACCCCTACGAGCAGTACTTC.

In its sample, this clonotype was seen many times. The junction departs from the called germline gene at one end, perhaps through a read error. The gene calls are TRBV9 and TRBJ2-2; D perhaps matches TRBD2 (5 bases). CDR1 SGDLS and CDR2 YYNGEE come from the germline V gene. The length of the CDR3 is 14 residues. For the CDR3, the DNA is TGTGCCAGCAGCGTAGCTGAGATCACCGGGGAGCTTTTTTTT. Translated, it gives CASSVAEITGELFF.

This clonotype was counted ten times or more. The chain combines TRBV6-1 with TRBJ1-1, with 7 nucleotides matching TRBD1. CDR1 and CDR2 (germline): MNHNS, SASEGT. CDR3 length: 15 amino acids. J gave up 4 bases and V 0 bases, and 5 bases lay outside the gene matches. CDR3 nucleotides: TGTGCCAGCAGTGAAGCCGTCAGGGGGATCACTGAAGCTTTCTTT. It codes for CASSEAVRGITEAFF.

This clonotype was seen ten or more times. The chain is built from TRBV6-5 and TRBJ2-7, with D uncertain. This CDR3 region has 14 residues. Germline V gives CDR1 MNHEY, CDR2 SVGAGI. With 7 bases removed from V and 3 bases from J, the gap between germline ends came to 16 bases. This CDR3 is CASTTLAGDYEQYF. The CDR3 DNA reads as TGTGCCAGCACTACGCTGGCAGGCGACTACGAGCAGTACTTC.

This clonotype has a count of ten or more. The V and J genes are TRBV10-2 and TRBJ2-1; 7 nucleotides agree with TRBD1. This CDR3 has 15 residues. V lost 3 bases and J lost 2; bases outside the gene matches: 4. CDR1 and CDR2 (germline): WSHSY, SAAADI. CDR3 sequence: CASSERGTAYNEQFF. DNA for the CDR3: TGCGCCAGCAGTGAAAGGGGGACAGCCTACAATGAGCAGTTCTTC.

This chain uses TRBV6-5 with TRBJ1-2, with a possible D match to TRBD1 (5 bases). Germline V gene data show CDR1 as MNHEY and CDR2 as SVGAGI. The CDR3 has 13 amino acids. The germline V and J ends were trimmed by 7 bases and 6 bases, with 15 bases remaining between them. In DNA, the CDR3 is TGTGCCAGCAAAAGTGGGGGTCGGCATGGCTACACCTTC. Protein product: CASKSGGRHGYTF.

This clonotype was seen ten or more times. The chain links TRBV7-6 to TRBJ2-3, with 8 bases lining up with TRBD2. The CDR3 runs 16 residues. From germline, CDR1 is SGHVS and CDR2 FNYEAQ. The junction had 9 bases not matched to a gene; V was cut back by 6 bases and J by 1 base. CDR3 sequence reads: CASSPHGAGGTDTQYF. The CDR3 DNA reads as TGTGCCAGCAGTCCGCATGGAGCGGGGGGCACAGATACGCAGTATTTT. Looking up the rest from reference TRBV7-6 and TRBJ2-3 gives the full variable domain: GAGVSQSPRYKVTKRGQDVALRCDPISGHVSLYWYRQALGQGPEFLTYFNYEAQQDKSGLPNDRFSAERPEGSISTLTIQRTEQRDSAMYRCASSPHGAGGTDTQYFGPGTRLTVL.

The chain recombines TRBV20-1 with TRBJ2-3; 11 bases line up with TRBD1. From germline, CDR1 is DFQATT and CDR2 SNEGSKA (reference sequence). Losses at the gene ends were 6 bases for V and 0 bases for J; bases not matched to a gene: 14. CDR3 length: 18 amino acids. The CDR3 DNA is TGCAGTGCCCTGGGACAGGGGGTGTCTTCGGGGAGCACAGATACGCAGTATTTT. Translating gives CSALGQGVSSGSTDTQYF.

This clonotype has a handful of counts. This CDR3 is CSASGTGGWTGATNEKLFF. The CDR3 DNA is TGCAGTGCTAGTGGGACAGGTGGCTGGACGGGGGCAACTAATGAAAAACTGTTTTTT. The chain carries TRBV20-1 and TRBJ1-4; 8 nucleotides agree with TRBD1. CDR1 and CDR2 (germline): DFQATT, SNEGSKA (reference sequence). Unmatched junction bases numbered 15, after V lost 3 bases and J lost 0 bases. This CDR3 spans 19 amino acids.

The DNA of the CDR3 is TGTGCCAGCAGCCCGATAGCGGGCCATTACAATGAGCAGTTCTTC. Translated: CASSPIAGHYNEQFF. The chain carries TRBV11-2 and TRBJ2-1; 7 bases agree with TRBD2. Germline assignment: CDR1 SGHAT and CDR2 FQNNGV. CDR3 length: 15 amino acids. The V gene end was trimmed by 5 bases and the J gene end by 4 bases; junction bases not matched to a gene: 8.

This clonotype was seen ten or more times. The rearrangement uses TRBV6-5 and TRBJ2-4, with TRBD2 identical over 8 bases. V shed 0 bases, J shed 1 base, and the junction held 5 bases outside the gene matches. CDR3 length: 17 amino acids. Looked up from germline, CDR1 is MNHEY and CDR2 is SVGAGI. The CDR3 DNA reads as TGTGCCAGCAGTTACTCTTATAGCGGGAAGGCCAAAAACATTCAGTACTTC. This sequence encodes CASSYSYSGKAKNIQYF.

There are many counts of this clonotype. This chain uses TRBV20-1 with TRBJ2-3; possibly TRBD1 for D (5 bases). V was cut by 4 bases and J by 2 bases, with 13 bases left in between. CDR1 and CDR2 from the germline V gene are DFQATT and SNEGSKA (reference sequence). CDR3 size: 14 residues. The DNA of the CDR3 is TGCAGTGCTAACACAGGCTCGAACACAGATACGCAGTATTTT. Translating it yields CSANTGSNTDTQYF.

This clonotype was counted at least ten times. The chain is built from TRBV4-3 and TRBJ2-2, with D possibly matching TRBD1 (5 bases). Deletions cut 3 bases from V and 6 bases from J, with 11 bases between. This CDR3 is 14 amino acids long. In germline, CDR1 is LGHNA, CDR2 YSLEER. DNA for the CDR3: TGCGCCAGCAGCCAGAGCAGGGTTGCCGGGGAGCTGTTTTTT. Amino acid sequence: CASSQSRVAGELFF.